The 26 T cell receptor beta chains below all came from one sample that was sequenced in a study of OX40 agonist ivuxolimab in advanced cancers. Assay used: immunoSEQ multiplex PCR; TCRdb lists only in-frame clones, some missing. The sample has approximately 69,000 clones, over 60% seen once. The sequencing used CD4+ or CD8+ T cells sorted from blood, collected in a trial of the OX40 agonist ivuxolimab. The receptor source for this set is an adult with an advanced solid tumor such as melanoma, head and neck, liver or kidney cancer.

The chain uses TRBV5-1 and TRBJ2-1; maybe TRBD2 (6 bases). The V end lost 4 bases, the J end lost 6 bases, and 20 bases lay between the germline ends. Germline V lookup: CDR1 SGHRS, CDR2 YFSETQ. The CDR3 has 16 residues. The CDR3 nucleotides are TGCGCCAGCAGCACCTCGACTAGTGGGTCGGGCAATGAGCAGTTCTTC. Translation: CASSTSTSGSGNEQFF.

The chain has TRBV7-8 and TRBJ2-7; D possibly corresponds to TRBD1 (5 bases). Per the germline V gene, CDR1 is SGHVS and CDR2 is FQNEAQ. CDR3 length: 13 amino acids. Trimming cost V 1 base and J 3 bases, with 7 bases left between them. CDR3 nucleotides: TGTGCCAGCAGCTTAGGAAGGGGCTACGAGCAGTACTTC. This gives the protein CASSLGRGYEQYF.

This chain joins TRBV21-1 and TRBJ1-4; the table gives TRBD1 as D, unverified against the DNA. TRBV21-1 is a known pseudogene. This CDR3 comprises 19 residues. The CDR3 bases are TGTGCCAGCAGCAAAGGACGGGACAGAGTTTTTGCAACTAATGAAAAACTGTTTTTT. The encoded protein is CASSKGRDRVFATNEKLFF.

The chain links TRBV10-1 to TRBJ1-1; D is perhaps TRBD1 (6 bases). This CDR3 contains 14 residues. The V end lost 4 bases, the J end lost 6 bases, and 15 bases lay between the germline ends. The germline CDR1 and CDR2 sequences are WNHNN and SYGVQD (reference sequence). The CDR3 is CASSGTSGEAEAFF. DNA of the CDR3: TGCGCCAGCAGTGGAACTTCAGGGGAGGCTGAAGCTTTCTTT.

With regard to this clone: The identical CDR3 is also encoded by other nucleotide sequences in the sample. The chain employs TRBV5-1 and TRBJ1-2, with 7 bases that match TRBD1. The germline V gene encodes CDR1 SGHRS and CDR2 YFSETQ. This CDR3 has 13 residues. Trimming took 4 bases from V and 4 from J; bases not matched to a gene: 4. The CDR3 is CASSPGQTYGYTF. The CDR3 coding sequence is TGCGCCAGCAGCCCGGGACAGACCTATGGCTACACCTTC.

The V gene is TRBV18, the J gene TRBJ1-1; 10 bases align to TRBD1. With V trimmed by 5 bases and J by 3 bases, 3 bases remained unmatched. This CDR3 spans 14 amino acids. In germline, CDR1 is KGHSH, CDR2 LQKENI. The CDR3 nucleotides are TGTGCCAGCTCATTCGGACAGGGGGACACTGAAGCTTTCTTT. This encodes CASSFGQGDTEAFF. Full variable domain (remainder filled in from reference TRBV18 and TRBJ1-1): NAGVMQNPRHLVRRRGQEARLRCSPMKGHSHVYWYRQLPEEGLKFMVYLQKENIIDESGMPKERFSAEFPKEGPSILRIQQVVRGDSAAYFCASSFGQGDTEAFFGQGTRLTVV.

The chain is built from TRBV6-1 and TRBJ1-5; tentative D call: TRBD1 (5 bases). The V end lost 0 bases, the J end lost 7 bases, and 13 bases lay between the germline ends. CDR1 is MNHNS and CDR2 is SASEGT in the germline V gene. CDR3 length: 15 amino acids. CDR3 in amino acids: CASSEARGGRQPQHF. The CDR3 DNA follows: TGTGCCAGCAGTGAAGCAAGGGGCGGTAGGCAGCCCCAGCATTTT.

This CDR3 reads CASSQAPGTSGLDTQYF. DNA for the CDR3: TGCGCCAGCAGCCAAGCTCCCGGGACTAGCGGCCTAGATACGCAGTATTTT. This chain joins TRBV4-1 and TRBJ2-3; TRBD2 agrees at 11 bases. Germline values: CDR1 MGHRA, CDR2 YSYEKL. V shed 1 base and J 5 bases; nucleotides not matched to a gene: 8. CDR3 length equals 17 residues.

The gene calls are TRBV19 and TRBJ2-3, with 9 positions matching TRBD2. CDR3 length: 14 amino acids. The J segment lost 4 bases and the V segment lost 7 bases, leaving 6 bases of the junction unmatched. Per the germline V gene, CDR1 is LNHDA and CDR2 is SQIVND (reference sequence). CDR3 amino acids: CASKPSGDPDTQYF. The CDR3 DNA is TGTGCCAGTAAGCCTAGCGGGGACCCAGATACGCAGTATTTT.

This clone occurred a few times. CDR3 in amino acids: CASSEQIRSTEAFF. The CDR3 DNA reads TGTGCCAGCAGTGAACAGATCAGGAGCACTGAAGCTTTCTTT. V gene TRBV6-1 combines with J gene TRBJ1-1; D is unclear. Germline V gene lookup returns CDR1 MNHNS and CDR2 SASEGT. The CDR3 has 14 amino acids. The V gene lost 2 bases and the J gene lost 4 bases, with 11 bases spanning the gap.

The chain employs TRBV2 and TRBJ2-1; the match to TRBD2 covers 14 bases. V trimming: 6 bases; J trimming: 7 bases; junction bases outside the gene matches: 8. Germline-derived CDR1 and CDR2 are SNHLY and FYNNEI. The CDR3 totals 16 residues. The CDR3 DNA is TGTGCCAGCAGACAAACGACTAGCGGGGGGGCGAATGAGCAGTTCTTC. Amino acid sequence: CASRQTTSGGANEQFF.

This clone was counted a few times. CDR3 loop: CASSGQGRNQPQHF. CDR3 coding DNA: TGTGCCAGCAGTGGACAGGGTAGAAATCAGCCCCAGCATTTT. This chain links TRBV2 with TRBJ1-5, with 7 bases lining up with TRBD1. The ends lost 4 bases at V and 4 bases at J; junction bases unmatched: 4. CDR3 size: 14 residues. CDR1 is SNHLY, CDR2 FYNNEI, per germline.

The genes are TRBV6-5 and TRBJ2-7; D uncertain. Germline CDR1 is MNHEY and CDR2 is SVGAGI. The CDR3 is made up of 15 amino acids. V gave up 2 bases and J gave up 5 bases, with 16 bases separating them. The CDR3: CASSYRVTNIHEQYF. The CDR3 nucleotides read TGTGCCAGCAGTTACAGGGTAACGAACATCCACGAGCAGTACTTC.

The gene calls are TRBV2 and TRBJ1-5, with unresolved D. Trimming stripped 4 bases from V and 2 bases from J, with 9 bases between. Germline V gene lookup returns CDR1 SNHLY and CDR2 FYNNEI. The CDR3 has 14 residues. The CDR3 nucleotides are TGTGCCAGCAGTGCCGACGGCCGCAATCAGCCCCAGCATTTT. Translating gives CASSADGRNQPQHF. Based on the CDR3 plus reference TRBV2 and TRBJ1-5, the full variable domain is EPEVTQTPSHQVTQMGQEVILRCVPISNHLYFYWYRQILGQKVEFLVSFYNNEISEKSEIFDDQFSVERPDGSNFTLKIRSTKLEDSAMYFCASSADGRNQPQHFGDGTRLSIL.

The chain is built from TRBV19 and TRBJ2-1, with TRBD2 identical over 14 bases. CDR3 size: 15 residues. V dropped 7 bases and J dropped 7; count of bases not matched to a gene: 6. Germline CDR1 LNHDA, CDR2 SQIVND (reference sequence). CDR3 amino acids: CASNPGTSGSNEQFF. The CDR3 bases are TGTGCCAGTAATCCCGGGACTAGCGGGAGTAATGAGCAGTTCTTC.

The chain recombines TRBV15 with TRBJ2-7; D call uncertain. V was shortened by 4 bases and J by 0 bases, with 10 bases between the two germline ends. Germline CDR1 is LNHNV and CDR2 is YYDKDF (reference sequence). This CDR3 region has 14 residues. The CDR3 bases are TGTGCCACCAGCAAGATGATGAGCTCCTACGAGCAGTACTTC. It translates to CATSKMMSSYEQYF. Together with reference TRBV15 and TRBJ2-7, the CDR3 gives the full variable domain: DAMVIQNPRYQVTQFGKPVTLSCSQTLNHNVMYWYQQKSSQAPKLLFHYYDKDFNNEADTPDNFQSRRPNTSFCFLDIRSPGLGDTAMYLCATSKMMSSYEQYFGPGTRLTVT.

This sequence joins TRBV5-8 and TRBJ2-5, with D maybe TRBD2 (6 bases). This CDR3 spans 15 amino acids. V lost 6 bases and J lost 4, with 19 bases in between. The germline V gene has CDR1 SGHTS and CDR2 YDEGEE. The DNA of the CDR3 is TGTGCCAGCACAAAACGGGGGACGGCAATAGAGACCCAGTACTTC. It encodes CASTKRGTAIETQYF.

V usage is TRBV7-2 and J usage is TRBJ2-7; 8 bases fit TRBD1. The V gene end was trimmed by 5 bases and the J gene end by 3 bases; junction bases not matched to a gene: 12. The CDR3 contains 16 residues. The germline gives CDR1 SGHTA, CDR2 FQGNSA. The CDR3 region is CASSPKVGQGFYEQYF. In DNA form, the CDR3 reads TGTGCCAGCAGCCCGAAAGTCGGACAGGGATTCTACGAGCAGTACTTC.

The J gene is TRBJ2-5, the V gene TRBV2; 7 bases align to TRBD1. Per germline, CDR1 SNHLY and CDR2 FYNNEI. This CDR3 is 14 amino acids long. V gave up 2 bases and J gave up 2 bases; unmatched junction bases: 2. This CDR3 is CASSEQQGQETQYF. The CDR3 coding sequence is TGTGCCAGCAGTGAACAACAGGGGCAAGAGACCCAGTACTTC.

This clone was counted once. The rearrangement links TRBV6-5 to TRBJ1-3, with D hard to call. Germline CDR1 is MNHEY and CDR2 is SVGAGI. There are 14 residues in the CDR3. Trimming shortened V by 10 bases and J by 0 bases, and 13 bases separated the two germline ends. The CDR3 sequence is CATNDIYSGNTIYF. In DNA, the CDR3 is TGTGCCACAAATGACATTTACTCTGGAAACACCATATATTTT.

The genes are TRBV2 and TRBJ2-5; D remains unclear. Germline V gene sequence: CDR1 SNHLY, CDR2 FYNNEI. The CDR3 has 18 amino acids. V was shortened by 0 bases and J by 6 bases, with 23 bases between the two germline ends. CDR3 DNA sequence: TGTGCCAGCAGTGAAGCGCTTCAGCGTTGGTACGGCGCAAAGACCCAGTACTTC. As protein: CASSEALQRWYGAKTQYF.

The V gene is TRBV11-2, the J gene TRBJ2-5, with 10 bases lining up with TRBD1. Germline V CDR1 and CDR2: SGHAT, FQNNGV. Trimming at V came to 3 bases and at J to 5 bases, leaving 6 bases not matched to a gene. CDR3 length: 15 amino acids. For the CDR3, the DNA is TGTGCCAGCAGCTTCGTGACAGGGGGCTGGGAGACCCAGTACTTC. It translates to CASSFVTGGWETQYF.

The V call is TRBV5-4, the J call TRBJ2-3; 15 bases line up with TRBD2. CDR1 is SGHNT, CDR2 YYREEE, per germline (reference sequence). The CDR3 has 17 amino acids. Trimming at V came to 3 bases and at J to 7 bases, leaving 9 bases not matched to a gene. The CDR3 loop is CASSSRTSGRATYTQYF. The CDR3 DNA reads TGTGCCAGCAGCTCCCGGACTAGCGGGAGGGCCACTTATACGCAGTATTTT.

V gene TRBV2 combines with J gene TRBJ2-5; D call uncertain. Germline CDR1 reads SNHLY; CDR2 reads FYNNEI. The length of the CDR3 is 15 residues. Trimming stripped 4 bases from V and 1 base from J, with 13 bases between. CDR3: CASSVLVGSQETQYF. CDR3 coding DNA: TGTGCCAGCAGTGTCCTCGTGGGCAGCCAAGAGACCCAGTACTTC.

The chain combines TRBV18 with TRBJ1-5; 7 bases map to TRBD1. CDR1 and CDR2 (germline): KGHSH, LQKENI. CDR3 size: 14 residues. Germline trimming cut 5 bases from V and 4 bases from J; bases unmatched to any gene: 5. The CDR3: CASSVGQPNQPQHF. The CDR3 region has the DNA TGTGCCAGCTCAGTGGGACAGCCAAATCAGCCCCAGCATTTT.

This clone was counted once. This sequence joins TRBV12-1 and TRBJ2-7; TRBD1 is the table's D call and was not checked against the DNA. TRBV12-1 constitutes a pseudogene. The CDR3 contains 14 residues. The CDR3: CASSLTGQGYEQYF. As DNA, the CDR3 is TGTGCCAGCAGCCTGACAGGCCAAGGCTACGAGCAGTACTTC.